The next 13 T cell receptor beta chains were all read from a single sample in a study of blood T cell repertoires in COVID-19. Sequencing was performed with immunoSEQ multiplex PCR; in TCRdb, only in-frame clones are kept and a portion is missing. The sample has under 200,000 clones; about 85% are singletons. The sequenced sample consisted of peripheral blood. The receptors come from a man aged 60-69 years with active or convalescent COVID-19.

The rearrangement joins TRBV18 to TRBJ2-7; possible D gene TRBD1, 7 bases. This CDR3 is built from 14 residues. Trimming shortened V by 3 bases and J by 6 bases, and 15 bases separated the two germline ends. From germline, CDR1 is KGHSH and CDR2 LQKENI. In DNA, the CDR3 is TGTGCCAGCTCACCGTACGACAGGGAGGCCGAGCAGTACTTC. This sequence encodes CASSPYDREAEQYF.

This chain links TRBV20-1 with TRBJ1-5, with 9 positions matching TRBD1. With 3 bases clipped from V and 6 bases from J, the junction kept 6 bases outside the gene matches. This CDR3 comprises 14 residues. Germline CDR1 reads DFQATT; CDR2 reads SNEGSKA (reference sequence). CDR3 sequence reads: CSASRGGQGQPQHF. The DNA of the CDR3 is TGCAGTGCTAGTAGAGGGGGACAGGGTCAGCCCCAGCATTTT.

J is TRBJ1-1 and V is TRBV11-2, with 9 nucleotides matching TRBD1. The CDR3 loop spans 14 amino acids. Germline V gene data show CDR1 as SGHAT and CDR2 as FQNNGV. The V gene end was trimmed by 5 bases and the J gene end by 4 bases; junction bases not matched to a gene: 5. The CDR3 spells CASSLGTGSTEAFF. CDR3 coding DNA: TGTGCCAGCAGCCTCGGGACAGGGAGCACTGAAGCTTTCTTT.

In DNA, the CDR3 is TGTGCCAGCAGTTCTGACTACCGGGGGGAATCCTACAATGAGCAGTTCTTC. The encoded protein is CASSSDYRGESYNEQFF. The chain combines TRBV27 with TRBJ2-1, with 7 bases matching TRBD2. The V and J ends lost 4 bases and 1 base, in that order; junction bases with no gene match: 10. In germline, CDR1 is MNHEY, CDR2 SMNVEV (reference sequence). The CDR3 is 17 amino acids.

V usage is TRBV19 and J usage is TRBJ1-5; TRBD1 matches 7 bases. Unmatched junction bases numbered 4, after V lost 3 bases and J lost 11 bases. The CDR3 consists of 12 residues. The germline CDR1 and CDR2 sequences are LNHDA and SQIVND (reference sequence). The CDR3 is CASSMTGYTQHF. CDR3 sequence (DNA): TGTGCCAGTAGTATGACAGGGTATACCCAGCATTTT.

The CDR3 coding sequence is TGTGCCAGCAGCTTAGTTGGACAGGGAACGAGGGATGGCTACACCTTC. Its translation: CASSLVGQGTRDGYTF. V gene TRBV7-9 combines with J gene TRBJ1-2, with 8 bases that match TRBD1. This CDR3 is 16 amino acids long. V shed 1 base and J 6 bases; nucleotides not matched to a gene: 10. In germline, CDR1 is SEHNR, CDR2 FQNEAQ (reference sequence).

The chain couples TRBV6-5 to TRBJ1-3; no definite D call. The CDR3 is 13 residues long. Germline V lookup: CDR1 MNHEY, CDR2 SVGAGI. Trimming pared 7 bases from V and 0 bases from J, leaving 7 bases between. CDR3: CASTDSSGNTIYF. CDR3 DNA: TGTGCCAGCACCGACTCCTCTGGAAACACCATATATTTT.

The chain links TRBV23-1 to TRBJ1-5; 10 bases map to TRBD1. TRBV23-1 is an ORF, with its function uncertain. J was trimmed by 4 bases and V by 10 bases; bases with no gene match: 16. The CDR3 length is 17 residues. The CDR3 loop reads CANPAGQGLGPNQPQHF. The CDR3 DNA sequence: TGCGCCAACCCGGCGGGACAGGGGCTGGGGCCTAATCAGCCCCAGCATTTT.

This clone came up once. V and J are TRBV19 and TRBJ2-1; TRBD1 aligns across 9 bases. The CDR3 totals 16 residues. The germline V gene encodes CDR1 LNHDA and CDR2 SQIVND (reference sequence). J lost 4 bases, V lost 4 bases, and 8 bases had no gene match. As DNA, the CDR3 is TGTGCCAGTAGTAATCTACAGGGGGCCGGTTACAATGAGCAGTTCTTC. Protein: CASSNLQGAGYNEQFF.

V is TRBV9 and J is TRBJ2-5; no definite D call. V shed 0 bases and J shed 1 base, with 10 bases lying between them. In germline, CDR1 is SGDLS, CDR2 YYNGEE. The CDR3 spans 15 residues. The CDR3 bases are TGTGCCAGCAGCGTAGATGTAACGGGCCAAGAGACCCAGTACTTC. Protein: CASSVDVTGQETQYF.

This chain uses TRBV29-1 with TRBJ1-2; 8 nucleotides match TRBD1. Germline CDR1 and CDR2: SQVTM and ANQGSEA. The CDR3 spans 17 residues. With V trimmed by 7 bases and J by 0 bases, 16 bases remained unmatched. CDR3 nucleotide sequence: TGCAGCGGAAGGACAGGGTTGTTTACGGTAGCTAACTATGGCTACACCTTC. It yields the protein CSGRTGLFTVANYGYTF.

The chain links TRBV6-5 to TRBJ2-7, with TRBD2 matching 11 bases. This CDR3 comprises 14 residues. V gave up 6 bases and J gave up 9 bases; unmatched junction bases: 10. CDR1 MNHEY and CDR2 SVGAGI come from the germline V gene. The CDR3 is CASRETSGALRQYF. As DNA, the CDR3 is TGTGCCAGCAGGGAGACTAGCGGGGCCCTGAGGCAGTACTTC.

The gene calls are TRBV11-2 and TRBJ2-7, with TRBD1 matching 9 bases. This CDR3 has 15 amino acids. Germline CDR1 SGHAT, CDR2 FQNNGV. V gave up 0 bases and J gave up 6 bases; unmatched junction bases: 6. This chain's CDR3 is CASSLDRDRAGEQYF. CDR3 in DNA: TGTGCCAGCAGCTTAGATCGGGACAGGGCAGGCGAGCAGTACTTC.